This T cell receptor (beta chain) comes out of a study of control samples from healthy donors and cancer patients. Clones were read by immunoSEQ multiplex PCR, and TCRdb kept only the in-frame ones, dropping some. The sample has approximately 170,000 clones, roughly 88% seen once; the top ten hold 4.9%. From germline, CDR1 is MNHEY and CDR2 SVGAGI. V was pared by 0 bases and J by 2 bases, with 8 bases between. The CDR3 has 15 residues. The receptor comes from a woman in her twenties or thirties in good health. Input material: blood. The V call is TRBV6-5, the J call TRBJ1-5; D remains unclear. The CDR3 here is CASSYSGVGNQPQHF. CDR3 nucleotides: TGTGCCAGCAGTTACTCCGGGGTAGGCAATCAGCCCCAGCATTTT.